The next 29 T cell receptor beta chains were all read from a single sample in a study of tumor and adjacent non-tumor tissue in lung cancer (dated 2018 in TCRdb). The library relied on multiplex PCR. For sequencing, an Illumina HiSeq 2500 was employed. TCRbeta libraries were constructed through three rounds of nested PCR with primers (Table S4) according to protocols modified from ARM-PCR. The raw public reads went through TCRdb reprocessing: fastp at Q25, MiXCR clone calling, in-frame beta chains kept. Each entry is one CDR3 protein sequence, shown with its most common DNA and genes. This sample lists about 110,000 distinct CDR3 sequences; roughly 84% were detected once. Approximately 24% of the sample goes to the ten largest clones. RNA was isolated from bulk, unsorted tissue, and RNA quality was assessed with a NanoDrop ND-1000 and an Agilent 2100. Sequenced material: lung tumor tissue. Source of these receptors: a man in his 70s with non-small cell lung cancer.

This clonotype was recorded once. The chain has TRBV7-2 and TRBJ1-6; maybe TRBD1 (6 bases). The germline V and J ends were trimmed by 0 bases and 1 base, with 10 bases remaining between them. The length of the CDR3 is 17 residues. CDR1 is SGHTA, CDR2 FQGNSA, per germline. The CDR3: CASSLAMRGSYNSPLHF. The CDR3 nucleotides read TGTGCCAGCAGCTTAGCTATGAGGGGGTCCTATAATTCACCCCTCCACTTT.

For this clonotype: The junction departs from the called germline gene at one end, perhaps through a read error. V and J are TRBV18 and TRBJ2-7; TRBD1 matches at 10 bases. The germline gives CDR1 KGHSH, CDR2 LQKENI. The CDR3 is 15 amino acids. Here the CDR3 reads CTSSQPGQGKYEQYF. The CDR3 region has the DNA TGTACCAGCTCACAACCGGGACAGGGGAAGTACGAGCAGTACTTC.

This clonotype appeared many times. The gene calls are TRBV5-4 and TRBJ2-5, with 12 bases fitting TRBD2. V was pared by 4 bases and J by 5 bases, with 9 bases of the junction left unmatched. Germline assignment: CDR1 SGHNT and CDR2 YYREEE (reference sequence). The CDR3 spans 16 residues. The CDR3 loop is CASSNGLAGSGETQYF. DNA for the CDR3: TGTGCCAGCAGCAACGGACTAGCGGGAAGCGGGGAGACCCAGTACTTC.

For this clonotype: Given the absence of the conserved phenylalanine or tryptophan at the CDR3 end, a read error is likely. V usage is TRBV29-1 and J usage is TRBJ2-7; no reliable D call. This CDR3 has 12 residues. Germline-derived CDR1 and CDR2 are SQVTM and ANQGSEA. The CDR3: CSVEDRESEQYL. CDR3 in DNA: TGCAGCGTAGAAGATCGAGAGAGCGAGCAGTACTTA.

Comment on this clonotype: The junction does not match germline at one end; this may be a read error. The rearrangement joins TRBV9 to TRBJ1-5; D not certain. Germline CDR1 is SGDLS and CDR2 is YYNGEE. This CDR3 has 13 residues. CDR3 loop: CVSSSDPGQPQHF. The CDR3 DNA reads as TGTGTCAGCAGCTCCGATCCGGGTCAGCCCCAGCATTTT.

As concerns this clonotype: The CDR3 ends on some other residue instead of the conserved phenylalanine or tryptophan, so this is likely a read error. The chain carries TRBV6-1 and TRBJ1-1; D not resolved. CDR3 size: 13 residues. CDR1 and CDR2 from the germline V gene are MNHNS and SASEGT. The ends were cut back, 8 bases at V and 10 bases at J, with 20 bases in the middle. The chain's CDR3 is CASVIDGPSGAFL. The CDR3, as DNA: TGTGCCAGCGTAATTGACGGGCCATCGGGAGCTTTCCTT.

The chain combines TRBV6-6 with TRBJ2-1; D call uncertain. This CDR3 has 13 residues. V was clipped by 4 bases and J by 9 bases, with 13 bases between them. Germline-derived CDR1 and CDR2 are MNHNY and SVGAGI (reference sequence). In nucleotides, the CDR3 is TGTGCCAGCAGTTCACAAGGCTCGAGTGAGCAGTTCTTC. Its protein is CASSSQGSSEQFF.

Note on this clonotype: The junction differs from germline at one of its ends, possibly a read error. The chain recombines TRBV4-3 with TRBJ2-4; D is ambiguous. This CDR3 spans 14 amino acids. Germline V CDR1 and CDR2: LGHNA, YSLEER. The CDR3 nucleotides read TGCGTCAGCAGCCAGATAGTAGCCAAAAACATTCAGTACTTC. Translated, it gives CVSSQIVAKNIQYF.

On this clonotype: The junction does not match germline at one end; this may be a read error. The rearrangement links TRBV12-3 or TRBV12-4 to TRBJ1-2, with D hard to call. This CDR3 is 16 amino acids long. CDR3 in DNA: TGCGCCAGCAGTTATTATAGGGCTCTGCATGGGGATGGCTACACCTTC. Its translation: CASSYYRALHGDGYTF.

In its sample, this clonotype ranks as medium-sized. The chain links TRBV11-3 to TRBJ2-3; 7 nucleotides align to TRBD1. The CDR3 consists of 16 residues. From germline, CDR1 is SGHNT and CDR2 YENEEA. Losses at the gene ends were 5 bases for V and 5 bases for J; bases not matched to a gene: 13. The CDR3 region is CASSPRTGHLVDTQYF. The CDR3 DNA follows: TGTGCCAGCAGCCCCCGGACAGGTCATCTGGTAGATACGCAGTATTTT.

The rearrangement links TRBV11-3 to TRBJ2-2; 9 bases fit TRBD2. The CDR3 covers 16 residues. V shed 5 bases, J shed 7 bases, and the junction held 11 bases outside the gene matches. Looked up from germline, CDR1 is SGHNT and CDR2 is YENEEA. The CDR3 DNA is TGTGCCAGCAGCGGCCGGGTGGTAGCGGGGGTCGGGGAGCTGTTTTTT. This gives the protein CASSGRVVAGVGELFF.

Concerning this clonotype: One end of the junction varies from germline; a read error may be responsible. This chain links TRBV10-3 with TRBJ2-3; 7 nucleotides agree with TRBD2. CDR1 and CDR2 from the germline V gene are ENHRY and SYGVKD. This CDR3 has 16 residues. This chain's CDR3 is CVISDTSGRDTDTQYF. The CDR3 coding sequence is TGTGTCATCAGTGACACTAGTGGGAGGGACACAGATACGCAGTATTTT.

This clonotype is a singleton in its sample. Mismatch with germline at one junction end may stem from a read error. The chain carries TRBV5-5 and TRBJ2-3, with a weak D call TRBD2 (5 bases). Germline lookup yields CDR1 SGHKS and CDR2 YYEKEE (reference sequence). The CDR3 runs to 14 residues. This chain's CDR3 is CTSGRSVPTETQYF. The CDR3 bases are TGTACCAGCGGTCGTTCGGTTCCTACAGAAACGCAGTATTTT.

V gene TRBV29-1 combines with J gene TRBJ2-5; TRBD1 is a possible D gene (6 bases). This CDR3 contains 16 residues. V dropped 7 bases and J dropped 13 bases, with 34 bases sitting between them. The germline V gene has CDR1 SQVTM and CDR2 ANQGSEA. Here the CDR3 reads CSAKHYLQTGQESLYF. For the CDR3, the DNA is TGCAGCGCCAAGCACTACCTCCAGACAGGTCAAGAGAGCCTGTACTTC.

V and J are TRBV7-8 and TRBJ1-1; 8 bases map to TRBD1. Losses at the gene ends were 4 bases for V and 3 bases for J; bases not matched to a gene: 7. The CDR3 consists of 15 residues. The germline V gene has CDR1 SGHVS and CDR2 FQNEAQ. CDR3 nucleotide sequence: TGTGCCAGCAGCTCGCACTCAGGGGGCGACACTGAAGCTTTCTTT. Amino acids: CASSSHSGGDTEAFF.

This rearrangement joins TRBV7-2 to TRBJ1-2; no clear D gene. Trimming left V 7 bases short and J 8 bases short, with 17 bases between. The CDR3 has 13 amino acids. CDR1 and CDR2 (germline): SGHTA, FQGNSA. This chain's CDR3 is CASTSTLIGGYTF. The CDR3 DNA reads TGTGCCAGCACCTCGACGCTGATCGGAGGCTACACCTTC.

For this clonotype: The germline gene is not matched at one end of the junction; a read error may be the cause. This chain uses TRBV11-3 with TRBJ2-3, with a possible D match to TRBD2 (5 bases). The CDR3 has 15 amino acids. Germline V gene data show CDR1 as SGHNT and CDR2 as YENEEA. The CDR3 DNA reads as TGTACCAGCACCCGTCGGGAAGTAAGCACAGATACCCTGTATTTT. It yields the protein CTSTRREVSTDTLYF. The full variable domain, completed using reference TRBV11-3 and TRBJ2-3, is EAGVVQSPRYKIIEKKQPVAFWCNPISGHNTLYWYLQNLGQGPELLIRYENEEAVDDSQLPKDRFSAERLKGVDSTLKIQPAELGDSAVYLCTSTRREVSTDTLYFGPGTRLTVL.

On this clonotype: Relative to the germline gene, one junction end is altered; a read error may explain this. The chain employs TRBV11-1 and TRBJ2-5, with 9 bases identical to TRBD2. Germline V gene data show CDR1 as SGHAT and CDR2 as FQDESV (reference sequence). This CDR3 is built from 13 residues. The CDR3 loop reads CASSLVRGGSQNF. DNA for the CDR3: TGTGCCAGCAGCTTAGTGCGGGGGGGATCCCAAAACTTC.

This clonotype is labeled medium-sized. This chain connects TRBV4-3 to TRBJ2-4; no reliable D call. This CDR3 has 15 residues. From germline, CDR1 is LGHNA and CDR2 YSLEER. The germline V and J ends were trimmed by 4 bases and 3 bases, with 13 bases remaining between them. The CDR3 is CASSPKTGFKNIQYF. The DNA of the CDR3 is TGCGCCAGCAGCCCAAAGACGGGTTTCAAAAACATTCAGTACTTC.

Sample share makes this clonotype large (0.1 to 1%). The chain couples TRBV28 to TRBJ2-7; tentatively, D is TRBD2 (6 bases). Germline V gene lookup returns CDR1 MDHEN and CDR2 SYDVKM. The CDR3 has 15 amino acids. Trimming took off 7 bases at V and 4 bases at J, with 20 bases between the two ends. CDR3 nucleotide sequence: TGTGCCAGCACTTCCCGGCGGGCCGGGGGTTACGAGCAGTACTTC. Protein product: CASTSRRAGGYEQYF.

To note about this clonotype: Sequence at one end of the junction differs from germline and may be a read error. This chain uses TRBV6-2 or TRBV6-3 with TRBJ2-2; possibly TRBD2 for D (6 bases). The CDR3 loop spans 15 amino acids. Germline CDR1 and CDR2: MNHEY and SVGEGT. The CDR3 DNA follows: TGTGCCAGTAGAGAGACGGGAGTTGTTTCCGGGGAGATGTTTTTT. Translated: CASRETGVVSGEMFF.

The chain uses TRBV12-3 or TRBV12-4 and TRBJ2-7, with a possible D match to TRBD2 (6 bases). The length of the CDR3 is 17 residues. V dropped 3 bases and J dropped 0 bases, with 18 bases sitting between them. CDR3 sequence reads: CASSFWGWEVGSYEQYF. The CDR3 coding sequence is TGTGCCAGCAGTTTTTGGGGGTGGGAGGTCGGCTCCTACGAGCAGTACTTC.

On this clonotype: A read error may account for a junction end that differs from germline. The rearrangement joins TRBV11-2 to TRBJ2-5, with 7 positions matching TRBD2. From germline, CDR1 is SGHAT and CDR2 FQNNGV. CDR3 size: 15 residues. The CDR3 DNA reads TGTGCCAGCAGCTACAGCGTGCGGGAGCAAGAGACCCAGGATTTC. This codes for CASSYSVREQETQDF.

With regard to this clonotype: Sequence at one end of the junction differs from germline and may be a read error. The rearrangement joins TRBV5-5 to TRBJ1-5, with TRBD1 matching 10 bases. From germline, CDR1 is SGHKS and CDR2 YYEKEE (reference sequence). This CDR3 is built from 14 residues. In nucleotides, the CDR3 is TGTGTCAGCAGCCGGACAGGGGGGAACCAGCCCCAGCATTTT. Amino acids: CVSSRTGGNQPQHF.

The gene calls are TRBV11-3 and TRBJ2-1, with unresolved D. The germline gives CDR1 SGHNT, CDR2 YENEEA. Trimming stripped 5 bases from V and 3 bases from J, with 11 bases between. The CDR3 totals 14 residues. As DNA, the CDR3 is TGTGCCAGCAGCCATAGAAGGAACTACAATGAGCAGTTCTTC. This codes for CASSHRRNYNEQFF.

About this clonotype: One end of the junction does not line up with germline, which may come from a read error. This chain connects TRBV5-5 to TRBJ1-1; TRBD1 might be the D (6 bases). The V gene's germline CDR1 is SGHKS and CDR2 YYEKEE (reference sequence). This CDR3 has 13 amino acids. The CDR3 loop is CARSSQGFTEALF. The CDR3 DNA is TGTGCCAGGAGCTCTCAGGGGTTCACTGAAGCTCTCTTT.

The CDR3 loop reads CASGWGQGSYEQYF. In nucleotides, the CDR3 is TGTGCCAGCGGCTGGGGACAGGGCTCATACGAGCAGTACTTC. The V gene is TRBV6-2 or TRBV6-3, the J gene TRBJ2-7; TRBD1 matches 9 bases. The junction had 9 bases not matched to a gene; V was cut back by 8 bases and J by 4 bases. The CDR3 is 14 amino acids. The germline CDR1 and CDR2 sequences are MNHEY and SVGEGT.

This clonotype was seen ten or more times. This chain connects TRBV10-3 to TRBJ2-2; D is unclear. Between the trimmed V and J ends, which lost 2 bases and 1 base, there was a span of 11 bases. Per the germline V gene, CDR1 is ENHRY and CDR2 is SYGVKD. This CDR3 has 16 amino acids. CDR3 protein: CAISEDGGRNTGELFF. In DNA, the CDR3 is TGTGCCATCAGTGAGGATGGCGGAAGGAACACCGGGGAGCTGTTTTTT.

Notes on this clonotype: The junction does not match germline at one end; this may be a read error. The chain is built from TRBV5-4 and TRBJ2-1; a weak D match, TRBD1 (7 bases). This CDR3 region has 16 residues. CDR1 SGHNT and CDR2 YYREEE come from the germline V gene (reference sequence). In nucleotides, the CDR3 is TGTGCCAGGAGCTTGGGTAGCAGGGGGGTTTATAGTGAGCAGTTCTTC. Its protein is CARSLGSRGVYSEQFF.